This T cell receptor beta chain was obtained from a study of post-analysis software for immune sequencing data. On this clonotype itself: Its specificity is unknown.

The germline CDR1 and CDR2 sequences are DFQATT and SNEGSKA (reference sequence). V shed 6 bases, J shed 1 base, and the junction held 2 bases outside the gene matches. The CDR3 contains 14 residues. Regarding the study as a whole: Controls showed lower frequencies than patients for roughly five TRBV segments, and TRBV5-6, TRBV5-1 and TRBV20-1 were among these. Controls' normalized Chao1 diversity significantly exceeded that of multiple sclerosis patients. The authors found that F measure strongly co-clustered same-batch samples.

Presence of unique molecular identifiers characterized the TCR beta cDNA libraries. T cells, roughly 0.9 to 11 million of them, yielded a few hundred thousand cDNA molecules. TCRdb ran MiXCR on the PCR reads and lists one entry per CDR3 protein. There are about 800,000 distinct CDR3 sequences in the sample; about 27% occur only once, and roughly 0.54% lies in the top ten. The rearrangement joins TRBV20-1 to TRBJ2-2, with 10 bases identical to TRBD1. The sequenced sample was blood. This clonotype was sampled from a girl aged 10-17 years with multiple sclerosis. CDR3 nucleotides: TGCAGTGCAAGGGACAGGGGGAACACCGGGGAGCTGTTTTTT. Protein product: CSARDRGNTGELFF.